The 6 T cell receptor beta chains below were found in one sample sequenced in a study of T cells in Graves' hyperthyroidism and ophthalmopathy. Amplification of TCR beta CDR3 regions used RNA as the template. Carried out on the TCR CDR3, a first-round RT-PCR used the HTBI primer set. Using its own MiXCR run on the multiplex PCR reads, TCRdb lists one record per CDR3 protein. In the table there are about 740,000 distinct CDR3 sequences, around 15% of which are singletons. The sample comprised blood. The receptor source for this set is a woman between 18 and 30 years old with Graves' hyperthyroidism.

Ten or more counts support this clonotype. The chain couples TRBV11-2 to TRBJ2-7; the D is unclear. The V gene's germline CDR1 is SGHAT and CDR2 FQNNGV. The CDR3 sequence is 12 residues long. Trimming shortened V by 2 bases and J by 6 bases, and 8 bases separated the two germline ends. The CDR3 nucleotides read TGTGCCAGCAGCTTAAATTGGGGCGAGCAGTACTTC. Translating it yields CASSLNWGEQYF.

V is TRBV12-3 or TRBV12-4 and J is TRBJ2-1, with 10 bases identical to TRBD1. Unmatched junction bases numbered 6, after V lost 5 bases and J lost 5 bases. This CDR3 has 15 amino acids. This chain's CDR3 is CASSPRTGGNNEQFF. CDR3 DNA sequence: TGTGCCAGCAGTCCCCGGACAGGGGGAAACAATGAGCAGTTCTTC.

The table lists this clonotype with a few counts. This chain joins TRBV12-3 or TRBV12-4 and TRBJ2-1, with D unresolved. V was trimmed by 7 bases and J by 10 bases, leaving 11 bases between them. The CDR3 length is 11 residues. The CDR3 nucleotides read TGTGCCAGCACCATAAGAGGCGAGCAGTTCTTC. It encodes CASTIRGEQFF.

This clonotype was counted between two and nine times. The V gene is TRBV6-5, the J gene TRBJ2-1; D not certain. V was shortened by 7 bases and J by 3 bases, with 13 bases between the two germline ends. The CDR3 totals 14 residues. Germline lookup yields CDR1 MNHEY and CDR2 SVGAGI. The CDR3 loop is CASNGARDYNEQFF. The CDR3 DNA reads as TGTGCCAGCAATGGCGCCCGTGACTACAATGAGCAGTTCTTC.

The chain couples TRBV5-6 to TRBJ1-6; no clear D gene. Germline CDR1 reads SGHDT; CDR2 reads YYEEEE. The CDR3 contains 14 residues. The V end was cut by 0 bases, the J end by 9 bases, with 10 bases between. In DNA form, the CDR3 reads TGTGCCAGCAGCTTGGGGAATGAGGGTTCACCCCTCCACTTT. Its protein product is CASSLGNEGSPLHF.

To note about this clonotype: At one end the junction does not follow the germline gene, possibly because of a read error. This chain joins TRBV7-8 and TRBJ2-2, with a weak D call TRBD2 (5 bases). CDR3 length: 14 residues. Looked up from germline, CDR1 is SGHVS and CDR2 is FQNEAQ. The CDR3 nucleotides are TGTGCCAACAGCTTAGAGGGGAACACCGGGGAGCTGTTTTTT. Translated: CANSLEGNTGELFF.